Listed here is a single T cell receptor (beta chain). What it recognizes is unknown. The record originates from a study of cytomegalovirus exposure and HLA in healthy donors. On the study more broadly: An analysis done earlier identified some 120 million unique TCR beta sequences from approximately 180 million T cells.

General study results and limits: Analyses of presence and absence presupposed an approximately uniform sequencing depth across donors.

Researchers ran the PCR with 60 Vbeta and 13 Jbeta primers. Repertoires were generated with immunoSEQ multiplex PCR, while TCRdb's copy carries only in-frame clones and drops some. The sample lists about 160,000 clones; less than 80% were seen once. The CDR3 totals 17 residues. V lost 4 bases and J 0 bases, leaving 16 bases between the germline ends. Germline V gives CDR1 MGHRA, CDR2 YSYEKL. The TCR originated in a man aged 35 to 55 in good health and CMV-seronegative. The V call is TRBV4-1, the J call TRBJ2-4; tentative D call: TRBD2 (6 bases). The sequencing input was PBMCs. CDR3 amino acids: CASSPVAAGIAKNIQYF. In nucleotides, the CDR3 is TGCGCCAGCAGCCCCGTAGCGGCAGGGATAGCCAAAAACATTCAGTACTTC.